This TCR beta chain was documented in a study of human T cells and chemical hapten exposure. Study-level information: Investigators sensitized roughly 2 cm by roughly 2 cm of upper inner arm skin with 2% DPC.

Many counts were recorded for this clonotype. Its antigen is still unknown. The CDR3 runs 15 residues. Germline CDR1 and CDR2: MNHEY and SVGAGI. Trimming shortened V by 8 bases and J by 1 base, and 14 bases separated the two germline ends. Time point of the sample: pre-sensitization, week 0. The treatment denotes: therapeutic diphenylcyclopropenone sensitization with weekly scalp DPC. Study-wide findings and caveats: With regard to DPC sensitization, TCRs above 1 in 1000 frequency did not change.

The study used a library that attached unique molecular identifiers to individual cDNA molecules. TCRdb re-called the RACE reads through MiXCR, storing one row per CDR3 protein. The table includes 350,000 to 450,000 distinct CDR3 sequences, about 5.1% detected once. The sample was whole blood, taken in connection with sensitization to the hapten diphenylcyclopropenone (DPC). The clonotype originates from a woman aged 50 to 60 with alopecia areata. Some clones in this sample may be carry-over from other donors' samples. The chain has TRBV6-5 and TRBJ2-2; D gene ambiguous. In nucleotides, the CDR3 is TGTGCCAGCCAAAAAGGCAGCCTGAACACCGGGGAGCTGTTTTTT. Translated: CASQKGSLNTGELFF.